This TCR beta chain was recorded in a study of CD4 T cells in relation to SARS-CoV-2 and coronaviruses (dated by TCRdb to the early 2020s). Study-level background: In the ViraFEST assay, PBMCs were cultured with antigen for ten to eleven days, after which TCR beta CDR3s were sequenced to identify clonal expansions specific to the antigen. The Adaptive Biotechnologies TCR-sequencing kit was used to sequence samples from a few pre-COVID donors and the naive versus memory experiments, whereas other data were Illumina-based. An HIV-1 Nef peptide pool or a no-peptide culture served as the negative reference condition. A different TCR-beta assay, based on Illumina, was used to sequence expansion assays from other donors in the study. At the level of individual TCR clonotypes, the study measured memory CD4+ T cell crossreactivity between SARS-CoV-2 spike protein and common cold coronavirus spike proteins. Patient-derived lymphoblastoid cell lines were used to map the HLA restriction of shared crossreactive spike epitopes.

Of note for this clone: What this receptor recognizes is not known. Per-base qualities were not stored, and no clone one base away is much larger.

CD4+ T cells from unexposed donors were collected before the COVID-19 pandemic (2011-2018). Following 10 days of culture, the EasySep CD4+ T cell isolation kit was used to isolate CD4+ T cells. As cell number allowed, CD4+ T cells from unexposed donors were tested for reactivity to SARS-CoV-2 S and N and to four common cold coronavirus spike pools. Each well held two million PBMCs cultured in IMDM containing around 4.9% human AB serum and approximately 9.6 IU/ml IL-2. Half of the culture medium was replaced with fresh IL-2-containing medium on days 3 and 7. Each peptide culture condition was generally run in triplicate replicate wells. Leukapheresis product for the unexposed donors was purchased commercially. Ficoll-Paque PLUS gradient centrifugation was used to isolate PBMCs from leukapheresis product or whole blood. PBMCs were either cryopreserved at -140°C or used fresh in the expansion assay. The QIAamp Micro DNA Kit was used to extract genomic DNA from the CD4+ T cells.

What the work shows at the level of the full study, not this receptor alone: Crossreactivity analysis was centred on spike protein, so crossreactivity against other viral proteins was not assessed. The study was limited by small numbers of patients and tested TCRs. Compared with monoreactive clones, crossreactive clones had significantly weaker SARS-CoV-2-driven expansion, a result consistent with antigenic imprinting. In about two thirds of donors, memory CD4+ clonotypes turned up that crossrecognized SARS-CoV-2 and at least one common cold coronavirus spike. Because no donor provided both pre-pandemic and post-infection samples, tracing the source of pre-existing responses was limited.

The library was made by the immunoSEQ multiplex PCR assay. The study's processing was this. During preprocessing, nonproductive sequences were removed, along with CDR3s that did not begin with C, did not end with F or W, or were shorter than 7 amino acids. Antigen-specific clonotypes were called with the MANAFEST web app on the basis of expansion relative to the reference and to other culture wells. To be counted as positive, a clone had to show significant expansion compared with the reference culture, at an FDR below 0.05, in 2 of 3 replicate wells. Positive clones also required significant expansion versus all other tandem wells and an odds ratio above 5. Pairwise Levenshtein distance, computed with the stringdist R package after three terminal residues were trimmed from each end, was used as the measure of CDR3 homology. TCRdb holds this immuneACCESS table with in-frame rearrangements only. Some clones are missing; in checked studies, unresolved V genes explain under half, and the rest has no known cause. D and trimming come from the DNA, and the V and J calls and clone size come from that table. This sample holds 25,000 to 30,000 clones; 60% to 85% were observed only once. The ten largest clones represent about 17% of the sample.

The sample comprised CD4+ T cells from PBMCs, cultured in vitro. The TCR sequence derives from a human donor in good health.

CDR3 sequence: CASSRRPPARGRTGELFF. The DNA sequence is given as TGTGCCAGTAGTAGAAGGCCGCCCGCGCGGGGGAGAACCGGGGAGCTGTTTTTT. The sequence joins TRBV19 to TRBJ2-2; 7 bases in the middle match TRBD2. The CDR3 contains 18 residues, cysteine and phenylalanine counted. Only CDR3 DNA is held: 54 bases, read in frame from base 1. The germline V and J ends show losses of 4 bases and 5 bases respectively, and no gene match explains 16 bases of the junction. In the germline V gene (reference sequence), CDR1 corresponds to LNHDA and CDR2 to SQIVND.